This passage covers 5 T cell receptor beta chains from one sample sequenced in a study of shared clonotypes between healthy human individuals. Measured with immunoSEQ multiplex PCR; TCRdb has only the in-frame clones, and not every one. The sample holds more than 1.2 million clones, approximately 98.5% seen once. The sample consisted of naive CD4+ T cells sorted from blood. Subset specified: CD45RA+ positively selected. These receptor sequences come from a man aged 30 to 45 in good health.

This sequence joins TRBV7-2 and TRBJ1-2; 7 bases line up with TRBD1. The ends lost 5 bases at V and 4 bases at J; junction bases unmatched: 7. Germline V gene sequence: CDR1 SGHTA, CDR2 FQGNSA. This CDR3 spans 14 amino acids. The CDR3 spells CASSPLAGGYGYTF. CDR3 bases: TGTGCCAGCAGCCCACTGGCAGGGGGCTATGGCTACACCTTC.

This chain connects TRBV7-8 to TRBJ2-5; no firm D call. V shed 5 bases and J shed 1 base, with 17 bases lying between them. From germline, CDR1 is SGHVS and CDR2 FQNEAQ. The CDR3 loop spans 16 amino acids. The CDR3 here is CASSARDLAAQETQYF. Here the CDR3 DNA reads TGTGCCAGCAGCGCTCGTGATCTGGCGGCCCAAGAGACCCAGTACTTC. Full variable domain (remainder filled in from reference TRBV7-8 and TRBJ2-5): GAGVSQSPRYKVAKRGQDVALRCDPISGHVSLFWYQQALGQGPEFLTYFQNEAQLDKSGLPSDRFFAERPEGSVSTLKIQRTQQEDSAVYLCASSARDLAAQETQYFGPGTRLLVL.

This chain connects TRBV30 to TRBJ2-1; no definite D call. The CDR3 consists of 13 residues. Germline V lookup: CDR1 GTSNPN, CDR2 SVGIG (reference sequence). The V gene lost 0 bases and the J gene lost 10 bases, with 13 bases spanning the gap. The CDR3 is CAWSVLRREEQFF. In DNA, the CDR3 is TGTGCCTGGAGTGTACTTCGGAGAGAGGAGCAGTTCTTC.

The chain uses TRBV19 and TRBJ2-1, with 7 bases aligning to TRBD1. With V trimmed by 8 bases and J by 13 bases, 14 bases remained unmatched. The CDR3 has 13 amino acids. Germline values: CDR1 LNHDA, CDR2 SQIVND (reference sequence). This CDR3 is CASQGPAGTDQFF. The CDR3, as DNA: TGTGCCAGTCAAGGCCCCGCCGGGACAGATCAGTTCTTC. The whole variable domain, remainder taken from reference TRBV19 and TRBJ2-1, is DGGITQSPKYLFRKEGQNVTLSCEQNLNHDAMYWYRQDPGQGLRLIYYSQIVNDFQKGDIAEGYSVSREKKESFPLTVTSAQKNPTAFYLCASQGPAGTDQFFGPGTRLTVL.

On this clone: In the same sample, other DNA sequences code for this CDR3. DNA for the CDR3: TGCGCCAGCAGCTTGGCTGGACAGGGCACAGATACGCAGTATTTT. This sequence encodes CASSLAGQGTDTQYF. The V call is TRBV5-1, the J call TRBJ2-3; 7 positions match TRBD1. The ends lost 0 bases at V and 1 base at J; junction bases unmatched: 2. In germline, CDR1 is SGHRS, CDR2 YFSETQ. The length of the CDR3 is 15 residues.